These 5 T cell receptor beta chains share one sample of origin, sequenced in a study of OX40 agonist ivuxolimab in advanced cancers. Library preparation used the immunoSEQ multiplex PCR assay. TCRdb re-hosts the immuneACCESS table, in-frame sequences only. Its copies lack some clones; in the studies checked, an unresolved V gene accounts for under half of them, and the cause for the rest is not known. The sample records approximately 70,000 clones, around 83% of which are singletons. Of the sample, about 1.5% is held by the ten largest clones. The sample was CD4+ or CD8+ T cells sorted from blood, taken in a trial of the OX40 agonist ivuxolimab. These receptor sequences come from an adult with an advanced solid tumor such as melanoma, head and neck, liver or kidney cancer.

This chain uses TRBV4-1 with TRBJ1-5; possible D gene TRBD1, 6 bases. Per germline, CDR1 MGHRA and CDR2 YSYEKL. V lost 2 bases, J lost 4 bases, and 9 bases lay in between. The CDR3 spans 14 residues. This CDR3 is CASSQQGSNQPQHF. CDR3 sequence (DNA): TGCGCCAGCAGCCAACAGGGGAGTAATCAGCCCCAGCATTTT.

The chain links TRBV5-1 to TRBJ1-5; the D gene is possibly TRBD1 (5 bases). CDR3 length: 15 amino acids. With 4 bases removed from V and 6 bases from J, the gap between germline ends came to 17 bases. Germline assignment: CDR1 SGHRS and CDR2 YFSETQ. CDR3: CASSPEGDLAQPQHF. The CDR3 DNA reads TGCGCCAGCAGCCCGGAAGGGGATTTGGCTCAGCCCCAGCATTTT.

For the CDR3, the DNA is TGTGCCATCAATCCAGGGAACTCCTACGAGCAGTACTTC. This translates into CAINPGNSYEQYF. J is TRBJ2-7 and V is TRBV10-3, with a weak D call TRBD1 (5 bases). V was pared by 7 bases and J by 0 bases, with 10 bases between. The CDR3 totals 13 residues. Germline CDR1 is ENHRY and CDR2 is SYGVKD.

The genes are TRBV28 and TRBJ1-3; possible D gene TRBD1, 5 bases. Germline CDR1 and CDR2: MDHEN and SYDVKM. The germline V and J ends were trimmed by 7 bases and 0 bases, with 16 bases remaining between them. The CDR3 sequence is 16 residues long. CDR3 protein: CASTKQGTHSGNTIYF. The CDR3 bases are TGTGCCAGCACCAAGCAGGGAACTCACTCTGGAAACACCATATATTTT. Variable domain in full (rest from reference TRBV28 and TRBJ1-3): DVKVTQSSRYLVKRTGEKVFLECVQDMDHENMFWYRQDPGLGLRLIYFSYDVKMKEKGDIPEGYSVSREKKERFSLILESASTNQTSMYLCASTKQGTHSGNTIYFGEGSWLTVV.

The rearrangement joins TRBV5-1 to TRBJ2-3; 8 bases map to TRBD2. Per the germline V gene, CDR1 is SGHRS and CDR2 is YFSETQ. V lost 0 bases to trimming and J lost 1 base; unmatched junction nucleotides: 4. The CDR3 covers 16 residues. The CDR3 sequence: CASSLVTSGRTDTQYF. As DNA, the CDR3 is TGCGCCAGCAGCTTGGTCACTAGCGGACGCACAGATACGCAGTATTTT.